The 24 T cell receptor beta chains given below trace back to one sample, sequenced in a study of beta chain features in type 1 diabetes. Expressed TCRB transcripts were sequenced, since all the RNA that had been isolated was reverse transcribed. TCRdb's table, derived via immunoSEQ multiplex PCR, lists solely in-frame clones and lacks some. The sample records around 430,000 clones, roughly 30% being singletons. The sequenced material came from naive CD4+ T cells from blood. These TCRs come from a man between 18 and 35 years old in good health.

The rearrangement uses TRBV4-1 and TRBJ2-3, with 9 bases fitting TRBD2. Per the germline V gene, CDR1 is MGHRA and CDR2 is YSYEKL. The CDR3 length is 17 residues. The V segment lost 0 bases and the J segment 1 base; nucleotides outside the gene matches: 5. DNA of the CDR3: TGCGCCAGCAGCCAAGATCCGCTAGCGGGACGCACAGATACGCAGTATTTT. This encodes CASSQDPLAGRTDTQYF.

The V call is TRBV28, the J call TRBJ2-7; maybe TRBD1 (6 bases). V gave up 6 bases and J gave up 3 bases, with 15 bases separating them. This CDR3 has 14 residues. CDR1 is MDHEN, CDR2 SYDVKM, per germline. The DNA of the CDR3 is TGTGCCAGCAGCCTGGGGCAGGGGTTCTACGAGCAGTACTTC. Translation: CASSLGQGFYEQYF.

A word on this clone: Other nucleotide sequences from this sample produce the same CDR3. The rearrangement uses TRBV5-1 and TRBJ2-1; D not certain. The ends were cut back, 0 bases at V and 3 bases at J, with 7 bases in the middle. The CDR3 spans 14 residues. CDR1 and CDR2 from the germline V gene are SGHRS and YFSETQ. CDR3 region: CASSLGGHYNEQFF. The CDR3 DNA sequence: TGCGCCAGCAGCTTGGGAGGTCACTACAATGAGCAGTTCTTC.

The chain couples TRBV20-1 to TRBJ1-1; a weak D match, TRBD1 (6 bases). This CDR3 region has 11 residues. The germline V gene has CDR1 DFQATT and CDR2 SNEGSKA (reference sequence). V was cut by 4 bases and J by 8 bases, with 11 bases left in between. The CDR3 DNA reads TGCAGTGCTACTTCGACAGGAGAAGCTTTCTTT. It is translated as CSATSTGEAFF.

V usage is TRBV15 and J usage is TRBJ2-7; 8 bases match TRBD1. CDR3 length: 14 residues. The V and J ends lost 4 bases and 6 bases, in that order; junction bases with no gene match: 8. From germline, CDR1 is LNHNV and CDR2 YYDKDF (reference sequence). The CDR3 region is CATSKGQVLSEQYF. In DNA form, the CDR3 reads TGTGCCACCAGCAAGGGACAGGTTTTGAGCGAGCAGTACTTC.

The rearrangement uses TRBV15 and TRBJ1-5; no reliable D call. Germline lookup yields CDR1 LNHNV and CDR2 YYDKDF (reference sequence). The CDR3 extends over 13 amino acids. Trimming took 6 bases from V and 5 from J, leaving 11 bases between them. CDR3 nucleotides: TGTGCCACCAGTACCACAAGTCATCAGCCCCAGCATTTT. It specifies CATSTTSHQPQHF. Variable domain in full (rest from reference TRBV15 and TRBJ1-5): DAMVIQNPRYQVTQFGKPVTLSCSQTLNHNVMYWYQQKSSQAPKLLFHYYDKDFNNEADTPDNFQSRRPNTSFCFLDIRSPGLGDTAMYLCATSTTSHQPQHFGDGTRLSIL.

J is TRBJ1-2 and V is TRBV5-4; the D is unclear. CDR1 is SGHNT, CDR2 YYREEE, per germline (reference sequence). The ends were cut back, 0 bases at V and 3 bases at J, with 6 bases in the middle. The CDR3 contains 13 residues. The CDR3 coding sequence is TGTGCCAGCAGCTTGGATCGGTACTATGGCTACACCTTC. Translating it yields CASSLDRYYGYTF.

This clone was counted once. The chain's CDR3 is CASSQDGTATQYF. In DNA, the CDR3 is TGCGCCAGCAGCCAAGATGGAACGGCTACGCAGTATTTT. This chain links TRBV4-1 with TRBJ2-3; D is unresolved. Germline V gives CDR1 MGHRA, CDR2 YSYEKL. The germline V and J ends were trimmed by 0 bases and 8 bases, with 9 bases remaining between them. This CDR3 has 13 residues.

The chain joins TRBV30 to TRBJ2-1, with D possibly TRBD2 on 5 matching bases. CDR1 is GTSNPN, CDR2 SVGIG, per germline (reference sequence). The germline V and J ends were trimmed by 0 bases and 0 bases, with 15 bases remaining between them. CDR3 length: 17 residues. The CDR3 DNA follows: TGTGCCTGGAGTGTCCTTAGCGCCCGGAGCTCCTACAATGAGCAGTTCTTC. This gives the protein CAWSVLSARSSYNEQFF.

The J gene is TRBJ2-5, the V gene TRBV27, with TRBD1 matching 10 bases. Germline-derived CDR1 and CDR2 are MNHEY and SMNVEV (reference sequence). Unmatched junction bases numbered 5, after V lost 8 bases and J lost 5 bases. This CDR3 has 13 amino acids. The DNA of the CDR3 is TGTGCCAGCCGACAGGGGGCTACGGAGACCCAGTACTTC. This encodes CASRQGATETQYF.

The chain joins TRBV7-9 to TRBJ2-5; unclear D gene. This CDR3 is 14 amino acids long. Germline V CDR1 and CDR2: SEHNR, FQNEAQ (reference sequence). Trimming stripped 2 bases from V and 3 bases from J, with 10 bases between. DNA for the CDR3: TGTGCCAGCAGCTTATCCGGGTTTGAAGAGACCCAGTACTTC. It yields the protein CASSLSGFEETQYF.

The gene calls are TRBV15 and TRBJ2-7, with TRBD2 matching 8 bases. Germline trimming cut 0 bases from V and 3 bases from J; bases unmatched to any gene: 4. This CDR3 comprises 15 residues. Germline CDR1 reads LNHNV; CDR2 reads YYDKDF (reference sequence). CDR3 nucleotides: TGTGCCACCAGCAGAGATTCCCTAGCGGGCTACGAGCAGTACTTC. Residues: CATSRDSLAGYEQYF. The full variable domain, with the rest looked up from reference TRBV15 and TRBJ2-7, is DAMVIQNPRYQVTQFGKPVTLSCSQTLNHNVMYWYQQKSSQAPKLLFHYYDKDFNNEADTPDNFQSRRPNTSFCFLDIRSPGLGDTAMYLCATSRDSLAGYEQYFGPGTRLTVT.

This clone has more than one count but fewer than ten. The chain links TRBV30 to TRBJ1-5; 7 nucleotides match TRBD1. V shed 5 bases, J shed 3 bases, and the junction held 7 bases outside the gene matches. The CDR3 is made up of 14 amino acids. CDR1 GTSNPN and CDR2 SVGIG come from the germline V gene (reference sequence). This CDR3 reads CAWDKGQYNQPQHF. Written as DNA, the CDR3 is TGTGCCTGGGACAAGGGACAGTACAATCAGCCCCAGCATTTT.

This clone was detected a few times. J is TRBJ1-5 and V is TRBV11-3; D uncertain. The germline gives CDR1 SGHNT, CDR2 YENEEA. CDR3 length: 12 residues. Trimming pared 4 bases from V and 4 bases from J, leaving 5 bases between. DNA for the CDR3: TGTGCCAGCAGCTCCGGGAATCAGCCCCAGCATTTT. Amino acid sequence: CASSSGNQPQHF.

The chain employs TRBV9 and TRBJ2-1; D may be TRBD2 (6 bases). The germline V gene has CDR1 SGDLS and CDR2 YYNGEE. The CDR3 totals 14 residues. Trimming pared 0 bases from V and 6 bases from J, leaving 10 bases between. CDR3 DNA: TGTGCCAGCAGCGTAGTTGGAGGGAGCAATGAGCAGTTCTTC. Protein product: CASSVVGGSNEQFF.

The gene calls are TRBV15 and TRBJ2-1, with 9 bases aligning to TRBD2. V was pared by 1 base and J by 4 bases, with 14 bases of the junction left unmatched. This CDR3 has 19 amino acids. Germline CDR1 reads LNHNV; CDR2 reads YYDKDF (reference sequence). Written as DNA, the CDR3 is TGTGCCACCAGCAGAGTGGGGGGGCCTCAGACTAGCGGTTACAATGAGCAGTTCTTC. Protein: CATSRVGGPQTSGYNEQFF.

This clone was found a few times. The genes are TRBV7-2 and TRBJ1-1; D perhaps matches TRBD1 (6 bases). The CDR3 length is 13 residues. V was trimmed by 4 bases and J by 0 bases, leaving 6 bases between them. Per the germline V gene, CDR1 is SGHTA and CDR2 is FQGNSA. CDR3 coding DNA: TGTGCCAGCAGCTCAGGGGTGAACACTGAAGCTTTCTTT. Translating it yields CASSSGVNTEAFF.

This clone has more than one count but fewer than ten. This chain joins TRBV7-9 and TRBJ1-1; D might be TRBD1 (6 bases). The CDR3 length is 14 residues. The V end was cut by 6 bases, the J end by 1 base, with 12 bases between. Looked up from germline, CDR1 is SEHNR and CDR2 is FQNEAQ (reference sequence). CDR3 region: CASSSDRQNTEAFF. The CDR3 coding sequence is TGTGCCAGCAGTTCCGACAGGCAGAACACTGAAGCTTTCTTT.

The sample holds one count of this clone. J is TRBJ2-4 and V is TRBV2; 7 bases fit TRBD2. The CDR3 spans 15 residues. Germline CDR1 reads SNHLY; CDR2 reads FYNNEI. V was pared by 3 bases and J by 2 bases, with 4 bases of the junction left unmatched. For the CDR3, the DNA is TGTGCCAGCAGTGAGGAAGCGGGGACCAAAAACATTCAGTACTTC. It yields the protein CASSEEAGTKNIQYF.

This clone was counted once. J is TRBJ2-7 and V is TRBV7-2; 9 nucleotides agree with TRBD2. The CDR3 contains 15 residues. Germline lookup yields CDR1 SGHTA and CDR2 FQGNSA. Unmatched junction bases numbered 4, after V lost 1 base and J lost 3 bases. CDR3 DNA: TGTGCCAGCAGCTTAGGACTAGCGGACGTCTACGAGCAGTACTTC. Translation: CASSLGLADVYEQYF.

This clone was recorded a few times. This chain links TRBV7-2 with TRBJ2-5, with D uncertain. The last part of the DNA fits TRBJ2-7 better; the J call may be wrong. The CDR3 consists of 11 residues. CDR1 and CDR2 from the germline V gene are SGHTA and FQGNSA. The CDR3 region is CASSLVSEQYF. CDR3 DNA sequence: TGTGCCAGCAGCTTAGTGTCCGAGCAGTACTTC.

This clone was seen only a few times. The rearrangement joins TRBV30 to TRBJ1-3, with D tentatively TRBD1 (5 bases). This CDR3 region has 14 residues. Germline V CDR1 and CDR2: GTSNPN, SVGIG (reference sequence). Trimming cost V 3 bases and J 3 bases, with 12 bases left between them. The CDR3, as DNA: TGTGCCTGGAGAAAAAGGGGAAGTGGAAACACCATATATTTT. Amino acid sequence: CAWRKRGSGNTIYF. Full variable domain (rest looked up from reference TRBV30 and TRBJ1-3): SQTIHQWPATLVQPVGSPLSLECTVEGTSNPNLYWYRQAAGRGLQLLFYSVGIGQISSEVPQNLSASRPQDRQFILSSKKLLLSDSGFYLCAWRKRGSGNTIYFGEGSWLTVV.

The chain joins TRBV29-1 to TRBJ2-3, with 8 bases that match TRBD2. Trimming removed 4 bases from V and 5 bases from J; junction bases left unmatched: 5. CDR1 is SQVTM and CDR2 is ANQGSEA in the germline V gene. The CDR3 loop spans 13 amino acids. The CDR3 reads CSVAAGGEDTQYF. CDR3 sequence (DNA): TGCAGCGTTGCGGCGGGGGGCGAAGATACGCAGTATTTT.

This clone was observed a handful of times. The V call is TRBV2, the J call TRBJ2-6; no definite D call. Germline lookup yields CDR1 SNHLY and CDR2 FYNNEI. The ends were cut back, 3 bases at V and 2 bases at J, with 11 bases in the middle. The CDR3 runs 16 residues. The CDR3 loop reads CASSEAWQAGANVLTF. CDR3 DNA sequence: TGTGCCAGCAGTGAGGCTTGGCAGGCTGGGGCCAACGTCCTGACTTTC.